These T cell receptor beta chains were read from a single sample in a study of CD8 T cells in ankylosing spondylitis. TCRdb redid the calling of the 5' RACE reads with MiXCR, one entry per CDR3 protein. The sample records around 330,000 distinct CDR3 sequences, about 9.9% being singletons. Sequencing was carried out using blood, either unsorted or a sorted T cell fraction (not recorded which). The source is a female donor with ankylosing spondylitis or in good health (not recorded which). Each CDR3 is given with its conserved first and last residue. D genes are given only for firm matches. Expanded clones are given a class, and other clones once, few, many or no size at all.

clone_size	j_call	d_call	v_call	cdr3_nt	cdr3_aa
.	TRBJ2-4	.	TRBV14	TGTGCCAGCAGCCAGGCCCAGGGGATTGCCAAAAACATTCAGTACTTC	CASSQAQGIAKNIQYF
many	TRBJ1-1	.	TRBV20-1	TGCAGTGCTGGGGGGACGTCAGTCAGTGAAGCTTTCTTT	CSAGGTSVSEAFF
few	TRBJ2-5	.	TRBV21-1	TGTGCCAGCAGCAAACGTGGAAGGCGGGAGGGCCAGCAAGAGACCCAGTACTTC	CASSKRGRREGQQETQYF
few	TRBJ2-3	TRBD2	TRBV11-2	TGTGCCAGCAGCTTAGTATACAGGCGGGAGGGCGCAGATACGCAGTATTTT	CASSLVYRREGADTQYF
many	TRBJ2-3	.	TRBV20-1	TGCAGTGCTAGAGACCGTGGTGCAAAGACTACAGATACGCAGTATTTT	CSARDRGAKTTDTQYF
.	TRBJ1-2	TRBD1	TRBV20-1	TGCAGTGCTACTAAGATGGAGGGACAGGGGAGGGATGGCTACACCTTC	CSATKMEGQGRDGYTF
many	TRBJ2-1	.	TRBV4-3	TGCGCCAGCAGCCAAGAAGGTAGAGGGAATGAGCAGTTCTTC	CASSQEGRGNEQFF
many	TRBJ1-2	.	TRBV27	TGTGCCAGCAGTCTCGGGGGCAGGGTGGGCTACACCTTC	CASSLGGRVGYTF
many	TRBJ2-1	.	TRBV4-1	TGCGCCAGCAGCCAAGAAGGACAGCTCTACAATGAGCAGTTCTTC	CASSQEGQLYNEQFF
.	TRBJ1-4	TRBD1	TRBV5-1	TGCGCCAGCAGCGCCTCCCCGGGACAGGGAGCTAATGAAAAACTGTTTTTT	CASSASPGQGANEKLFF
few	TRBJ2-1	.	TRBV29-1	TGCAGCGTTGTGGGAGGGGGCTACAATGAGCAGTTCTTC	CSVVGGGYNEQFF
few	TRBJ2-7	TRBD2	TRBV6-2/TRBV6-3	TGTGCCAGCAGTTTAGCCCCCAGCGGGGCTTTTGGGCAGTACTTC	CASSLAPSGAFGQYF
few	TRBJ2-1	.	TRBV20-1	TGCTGTGCTAGGCTCGGTATGGGACCCACTACCTACAATGAGCAGTTCTTC	CCARLGMGPTTYNEQFF
.	TRBJ2-4	TRBD2	TRBV3-1	TGTGCCAGCAGCCAAGAGGGACTAGCGCTCCTAGCCAAAAACATTCAGTACTTC	CASSQEGLALLAKNIQYF
many	TRBJ2-1	.	TRBV11-3	TGTGCCAGCAGCCTAACCCCCAATGAGCAGTTCTTC	CASSLTPNEQFF
many	TRBJ2-3	.	TRBV29-1	TGCAGCGTTGCTTCCGGGGTCGGCACAGATACGCAGTATTTT	CSVASGVGTDTQYF
many	TRBJ1-1	.	TRBV10-3	TGTGCCATCAGTGATGGCCGGAACACTGAAGCTTTCTTT	CAISDGRNTEAFF
.	TRBJ2-7	.	TRBV6-1	TGTGCCAGCGGAATCGGGACGGACCAATACGAGCAGTACTTC	CASGIGTDQYEQYF
many	TRBJ2-1	.	TRBV10-3	TGTGCCATCACCCCGCGGCCCGTTTTTGAGCAGTTCTTC	CAITPRPVFEQFF
few	TRBJ2-1	TRBD2	TRBV6-1	TGTGCCAGCAGTGATAGCGGGAGTGTACACAATGAGCAGTTCTTC	CASSDSGSVHNEQFF
many	TRBJ2-7	.	TRBV20-1	TGCAGTGCTCGAACAGGGGGGGAATCTTACGAGCAGTACTTC	CSARTGGESYEQYF
.	TRBJ1-1	.	TRBV6-1	TGTGCCACACGCCCTCAAGGAGAGAGCACTGAAGCTTTCTTT	CATRPQGESTEAFF
few	TRBJ2-7	.	TRBV20-1	TGCAGTGCTAGATTTTCCGCGGGTCGCTCCTACGAGCAGTACTTC	CSARFSAGRSYEQYF
.	TRBJ1-2	.	TRBV5-1	TGCGCCAGCAGCTTGGAGGCAGGGGCGGGTGGCTACACCTTC	CASSLEAGAGGYTF
.	TRBJ2-7	.	TRBV29-1	TGCAGCGCAGAACAGGGCGGTACAGCGGGCAAAAAGGTGTTC	CSAEQGGTAGKKVF
few	TRBJ2-3	.	TRBV20-1	TGCAGTGCTAACGTAGTAGTCAGCACAGATACGCAGTATTTT	CSANVVVSTDTQYF
many	TRBJ2-1	TRBD2	TRBV5-4	TGTGCCAGCAGCCCGACTAGCGGGAGGGCCTGGGAGCAGTTCTTC	CASSPTSGRAWEQFF
.	TRBJ2-1	.	TRBV5-1	TGCGCCAGCAGCTTAACGGGGGGCCCCTCCGGTGAGCAGTTCTTC	CASSLTGGPSGEQFF
.	TRBJ1-5	.	TRBV20-1	TGCAGTGCCCGACCCCCAGGGGGCAATCAGCCCCAGCATTTT	CSARPPGGNQPQHF
.	TRBJ1-1	.	TRBV12-3/TRBV12-4	TGTGCCAGCAGTTTGACTAGCGGGAGCGTATGGGACGGAAAAACTGAAGCTTTCTTT	CASSLTSGSVWDGKTEAFF
many	TRBJ2-1	.	TRBV24-1	TGTGCCACCAAGGATGAATATGAGCAGTTCTTC	CATKDEYEQFF
many	TRBJ1-2	.	TRBV12-3/TRBV12-4	TGTGCCAGCAGCCAGGGACGGCCCTATGGCTACACCTTC	CASSQGRPYGYTF
.	TRBJ2-1	.	TRBV3-1	TGTGCCAGCAGCTCACGACAGGGATGGGACTTTTCCAATGAGCAGTTCTTC	CASSSRQGWDFSNEQFF
many	TRBJ1-5	.	TRBV7-9	TGTGCCAGCAGCGCGACAGTAAATCAGCCCCAGCATTTT	CASSATVNQPQHF
many	TRBJ2-3	TRBD2	TRBV20-1	TGCAGTGCTAGTCCACTAGCGGGAAGGACAGATACGCAGTATTTT	CSASPLAGRTDTQYF
many	TRBJ2-5	.	TRBV5-5	TGTGCCAGCAGCCCCCGTTATTTGGGGTACATAAAAGAGACCCAGTACTTC	CASSPRYLGYIKETQYF
few	TRBJ2-1	TRBD2	TRBV7-9	TGTGCCAGCAGCTTTAGCGGGGCTACCAATGAGCAGTTCTTC	CASSFSGATNEQFF
many	TRBJ2-1	.	TRBV20-1	TGCAGTGCTCCGCCGGGACCCAACCCAACGAATGAGCAGTTCTTC	CSAPPGPNPTNEQFF
many	TRBJ2-2	.	TRBV12-3/TRBV12-4	TGTGCCAGCAGTTTAGACGGGGCGGGCACCGGGGAGCTGTTTTTT	CASSLDGAGTGELFF
few	TRBJ2-5	.	TRBV7-2	TGTGCCAGCCTACAGGGCCCCGGGCGAGAGACCCAGTACTTC	CASLQGPGRETQYF
many	TRBJ2-7	.	TRBV20-1	TGCAGTGCCTGGAGTACCACTAGCTCCTACGAGCAGTACTTC	CSAWSTTSSYEQYF
few	TRBJ2-3	.	TRBV20-1	TGCAGTGCTAGTTCCACGTTGTTACCTAGCACAGATACGCAGTATTTT	CSASSTLLPSTDTQYF
.	TRBJ2-1	.	TRBV18	TGTGCCAGCTCACCATCTACGACAGCGTACAATGAGCAGTTCTTC	CASSPSTTAYNEQFF